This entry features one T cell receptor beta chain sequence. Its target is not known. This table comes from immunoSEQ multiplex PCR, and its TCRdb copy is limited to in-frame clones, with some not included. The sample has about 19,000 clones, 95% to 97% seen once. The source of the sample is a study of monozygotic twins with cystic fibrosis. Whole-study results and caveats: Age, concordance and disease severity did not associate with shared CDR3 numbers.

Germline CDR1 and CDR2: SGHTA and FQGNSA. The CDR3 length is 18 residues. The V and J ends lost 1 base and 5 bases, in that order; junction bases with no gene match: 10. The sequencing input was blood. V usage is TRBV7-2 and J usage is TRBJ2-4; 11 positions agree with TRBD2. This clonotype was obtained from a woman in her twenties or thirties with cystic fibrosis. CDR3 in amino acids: CASSLGTSGPRVENIQYF. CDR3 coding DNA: TGTGCCAGCAGCTTAGGGACTAGCGGGCCCCGAGTGGAAAACATTCAGTACTTC.